These T cell receptor beta chains were read from a single sample in a study of blood T cell repertoires in COVID-19. Profiled with immunoSEQ multiplex PCR; TCRdb holds only in-frame clones, not every one. The sample carries under 450,000 clones, around 88% recorded once. The source material was peripheral blood. The receptors shown here come from an older woman with COVID-19, enrolled during active disease. The CDR3 runs from the conserved cysteine through the conserved F or W. Fields, in order: J gene, D gene, V gene, clone size, CDR3 DNA, CDR3 protein. A D gene is named only where the DNA matches it firmly. The size entry is marked missing in some rows and otherwise reads once, few, many or a size class.

>TRBJ1-2|-|TRBV28|-
TGTGCCAGCAGTTTCGGGGGACGTCGGGGCTACACCTTC
CASSFGGRRGYTF
>TRBJ2-7|TRBD2|TRBV7-8|-
TGTGCCAGCAGCTGGGGGGGCGAGCAGTACTTC
CASSWGGEQYF
>TRBJ1-4|TRBD1|TRBV5-4|-
TGTGCCAGCAGCTCCGACAGGGTGGGTGAAAAACTGTTTTTT
CASSSDRVGEKLFF
>TRBJ1-6|-|TRBV9|-
TGTGCCAGCAGCGTAGCAGGGCTTAATTCACCCCTCCACTTT
CASSVAGLNSPLHF
>TRBJ2-1|-|TRBV21-1|-
TGTGCCAGCAGCACCCCGCGGCGGAATGAGCAGTTCTTC
CASSTPRRNEQFF
>TRBJ2-5|-|TRBV7-6|-
TGTGCCAGCAGCTTACGGCCCACTCTGGCGGAAAGTTGGCAAGAGACCCAGTACTTC
CASSLRPTLAESWQETQYF
>TRBJ2-7|TRBD1|TRBV14|-
TGTGCCAGCAGCCGGGAGACAGGGGTTTCCCTTTACGAGCAGTACTTC
CASSRETGVSLYEQYF
>TRBJ2-3|-|TRBV6-2/TRBV6-3|-
TGTGCCAGCAGTCCCCGGGGGGCCGGCACAGATACGCAGTATTTT
CASSPRGAGTDTQYF
>TRBJ1-2|-|TRBV4-2|-
TGTGCCAGCAGCCAAGAGGGCCTCTATGGCTACACCTTC
CASSQEGLYGYTF
>TRBJ1-6|-|TRBV2|many
TGTGCCAGCAGTGAATTCAGGGCCGGGAATTCACCCCTCCACTTT
CASSEFRAGNSPLHF
>TRBJ1-3|-|TRBV14|many
TGTGCCAGCAGCCAACCGAACCACCAGGGCGGATGGTCGAGTGGAAACACCATATATTTT
CASSQPNHQGGWSSGNTIYF
>TRBJ1-1|TRBD1|TRBV13|-
TGTGCCAGCAGCCCCAGGGGGCGCGCCATGAACACTGAAGCTTTCTTT
CASSPRGRAMNTEAFF
>TRBJ2-4|TRBD2|TRBV7-2|-
TGTGCCAGCAGCATGGCCCTAGCGGGCATTCAGTACTTC
CASSMALAGIQYF
>TRBJ1-2|TRBD1|TRBV5-1|-
TGCGCCAGCAGCGATTTATCCGGACAGGGTGAAGGCTACACCTTC
CASSDLSGQGEGYTF
>TRBJ1-6|TRBD1|TRBV7-2|-
TGTGCCAGCAGCTTCGACAGGGAGAAAATCTATAATTCACCCCTCCACTTT
CASSFDREKIYNSPLHF
>TRBJ1-2|-|TRBV9|once
TGTGCCAGCAGCCCGGGATCTATAAGGTTTTCTAACTATGGCTACACCTTC
CASSPGSIRFSNYGYTF
>TRBJ1-5|TRBD1|TRBV4-3|once
TGCGCCAGCAGCCAAAGCCATGGCCGACAGGGCTATAGCAATCAGCCCCAGCATTTT
CASSQSHGRQGYSNQPQHF
>TRBJ2-7|-|TRBV7-6|-
TGTGCCAGCAGCTTAGCAATGTCGGCGGACGAGCAGTACTTC
CASSLAMSADEQYF
>TRBJ1-6|TRBD1|TRBV6-5|-
TGTGCCAGCAGTTACGATGGGACAGGGGGGAATTCACCCCTCCACTTT
CASSYDGTGGNSPLHF
>TRBJ1-2|-|TRBV27|-
TGTGCCAGCAGTTCCCCAGGACGGGCGGGGAACTATGGCTACACCTTC
CASSSPGRAGNYGYTF
>TRBJ2-3|-|TRBV3-1/TRBV3-2|-
TGTGCCAGCAGCTACGGTGTGGTGGATACGCAGTATTTT
CASSYGVVDTQYF
>TRBJ1-1|-|TRBV7-8|-
TGTGCCAGCAGCCCCCGGAGGGTTGGGTACACTGAAGCTTTCTTT
CASSPRRVGYTEAFF
>TRBJ1-2|-|TRBV5-6|once
TGTGCCAGCAGCTTGGGGACGGGGATGGGCTACACCTTC
CASSLGTGMGYTF
>TRBJ1-3|-|TRBV23-1|once
TGCGCCAGCAGTCAATCCAGATCGAGCCGAACAGAAGCCTCTGGAAACACCATATATTTT
CASSQSRSSRTEASGNTIYF
>TRBJ2-7|TRBD1|TRBV11-2|-
TGTGCCAGCAGCTTAGTAGGGACAGGGCCAGGCTACGAGCAGTACTTC
CASSLVGTGPGYEQYF
>TRBJ2-7|TRBD1|TRBV14|-
TGTGCCAGCAGCCAAGATAGCCGTTACAGGGGTCGCGAGCAGTACTTC
CASSQDSRYRGREQYF
>TRBJ1-1|-|TRBV19|-
TGTGCCACTACCCGGGGCAGGGGAACTGAAGCTTTCTTT
CATTRGRGTEAFF
>TRBJ1-1|-|TRBV6-5|-
TGTGCCAGCAGTCCCCCCTCGGGGAGGGAGGCTGAAGCTTTCTTT
CASSPPSGREAEAFF
>TRBJ2-7|-|TRBV28|-
TGTGCCAGCAGTTTCGGCAGGGCCTACGAGCAGTACTTC
CASSFGRAYEQYF
>TRBJ2-2|TRBD2|TRBV4-2|-
TGTGCCAGCAGCCAAACTACTAGCGGGGGGGCCCACGGGGAGCTGTTTTTT
CASSQTTSGGAHGELFF
>TRBJ1-2|TRBD1|TRBV27|few
TGTGCCAGCAGTTCCATGACGGGACAGGGCTATGGCTACACCTTC
CASSSMTGQGYGYTF
>TRBJ1-2|TRBD1|TRBV13|-
TGTGCCAGCAGCTTAAGGGACAGGGTACGATACTATGGCTACACCTTC
CASSLRDRVRYYGYTF
>TRBJ2-3|-|TRBV2|many
TGTGCCAGCAGTGCGACTAGCACAGATACGCAGTATTTT
CASSATSTDTQYF
>TRBJ1-1|-|TRBV5-5|-
TGTGCCAGCAGCTTGGGGATACAGGGCCCTATGAACACTGAAGCTTTCTTT
CASSLGIQGPMNTEAFF
>TRBJ2-5|-|TRBV7-2|once
TGTGCCAGCAGCTTAGAAGGCGGAGAGACCCAGTACTTC
CASSLEGGETQYF
>TRBJ1-2|TRBD1|TRBV7-9|-
TGTGCCAGCAGCTTAGTTGCAGGGGGCGTGGAGGGCTACACCTTC
CASSLVAGGVEGYTF
>TRBJ1-2|TRBD1|TRBV30|once
TGTGCCTGGAGAAAAAACCCCCGGGACAGGGTTCACTATGGCTACACCTTC
CAWRKNPRDRVHYGYTF
>TRBJ2-5|TRBD2|TRBV6-6|-
TGTGCCAGCTCCCCCCACACTAGCGGGCGAGAGACCCAGTACTTC
CASSPHTSGRETQYF
>TRBJ1-5|-|TRBV30|-
TGTGCCTCAAGTCCGGGATGGAATCAGCCCCAGCATTTT
CASSPGWNQPQHF
>TRBJ1-2|TRBD1|TRBV9|-
TGTGCCAGCAGCTCTAGGACAGGGAGCGACGTGGGCTACACCTTC
CASSSRTGSDVGYTF
>TRBJ2-5|-|TRBV5-4|-
TGTGCCAGCAGCTTGGCAGGGGCTCTCGACGAGACCCAGTACTTC
CASSLAGALDETQYF
>TRBJ1-6|TRBD1|TRBV5-6|-
TGTGCCAGCAGCACCCGACAGGGTTCGCTCTCACCCCTCCACTTT
CASSTRQGSLSPLHF
>TRBJ2-7|-|TRBV19|-
TGTGCCAGTAGTATGGGGCAACTCTACGAGCAGTACTTC
CASSMGQLYEQYF
>TRBJ2-1|TRBD1|TRBV7-3|-
TGTGCCAGCAGCTTAAGAGCGGGCAGGGGGCCCGGCAATGAGCAGTTCTTC
CASSLRAGRGPGNEQFF
>TRBJ2-3|-|TRBV11-3|-
TGTGCCAGCAGCTTACCCCACGCGAGGGATACGCAGTATTTT
CASSLPHARDTQYF
>TRBJ2-2|TRBD2|TRBV9|-
TGTGCCAGCAGCCCAACCCTCCTAGCGGGGTACACCGGGGAGCTGTTTTTT
CASSPTLLAGYTGELFF
>TRBJ2-3|-|TRBV1|-
TGCACCAGCAGCTCGACTAGCGGGGGGGAACCCACAGATACGCAGTATTTT
CTSSSTSGGEPTDTQYF
>TRBJ1-1|-|TRBV7-9|-
TGTGCGAGCGGGGGGGGCACTGAAGCTTTCTTT
CASGGGTEAFF
>TRBJ1-1|-|TRBV30|-
TGTGCCTGGAGTCGCGGGCTAAGAGGGAACAGTGAAGCTTTCTTT
CAWSRGLRGNSEAFF
>TRBJ2-7|-|TRBV19|-
TGTGCCAGTAGTATAGCGGCAGGGGCTGGCTACGAGCAGTACTTC
CASSIAAGAGYEQYF
>TRBJ2-4|-|TRBV18|-
TGTGCCAGCTCACCACCGGCCAGGAAGGCCAAAAACATTCAGTACTTC
CASSPPARKAKNIQYF
>TRBJ2-1|-|TRBV10-2|-
TGCGCCAGTCGCAACGGGATTTCCTACAATGAGCAGTTCTTC
CASRNGISYNEQFF
>TRBJ2-2|-|TRBV27|-
TGTGCCAGCAGTTTTAGTTCGATGGCCGGGGAGCTGTTTTTT
CASSFSSMAGELFF
>TRBJ2-2|-|TRBV7-9|-
TGTGCCAGCAGCAAGACAGGCGGAGGTTATACTAACCGGGGAGTGCTGTTTTTT
CASSKTGGGYTNRGVLFF
>TRBJ2-5|TRBD1|TRBV5-1|-
TGCGCCAGCAGCCCGGGACAGGGGGCTTTGGAGACCCAGTACTTC
CASSPGQGALETQYF
>TRBJ1-6|-|TRBV28|-
TGTGCCAGCAGAACCCGGGGCCATGGGGGGGATTCACCCCTCCACTTT
CASRTRGHGGDSPLHF
>TRBJ1-5|-|TRBV5-5|-
TGTGCCAGCAGCCGAAAAGGAGGCAATCAGCCCCAGCATTTT
CASSRKGGNQPQHF
>TRBJ1-1|-|TRBV11-2|-
TGTGCCAGCAGCTTAGTTTCGGGGGGCGCGAACACTGAAGCTTTCTTT
CASSLVSGGANTEAFF
>TRBJ1-1|-|TRBV27|once
TGTGCCAGCAGTTCCGGGGGTCCAAACACTGAAGCTTTCTTT
CASSSGGPNTEAFF